This T cell receptor (beta chain) was sequenced during a study of T cells in Graves' hyperthyroidism and ophthalmopathy (dated by TCRdb to the late 2010s). The study in broad terms: Peripheral blood samples were taken at initial diagnosis, before any treatment was given. In several Graves' hyperthyroidism patients, the study also compared T-cell repertoires from thyroid tissue with T-cell repertoires from blood. The roughly 94 discovery patients were randomly divided into training and test sets at a 7:3 ratio. Whether ophthalmopathy could be predicted prospectively was tested in an independent validation cohort made up of about 18 hyperthyroidism patients plus 17 patients who later progressed to ophthalmopathy. Following sampling, methimazole starting at 30 mg daily was given to hyperthyroidism patients, and high-dose intravenous methylprednisolone was given to ophthalmopathy patients. TCR V-J signatures able to tell the groups apart were searched for in a discovery cohort of around 95 patients, of whom more than 40 had Graves' ophthalmopathy and about 55 had stable Graves' hyperthyroidism. TCR Vbeta CDR3 sequencing of 120 to 150 peripheral blood samples (under 45 ophthalmopathy, roughly 74 hyperthyroidism and approximately 17 progressor patients) is reported in the paper. General findings and caveats noted by the study authors: In validation, the model predicted progression to ophthalmopathy a median of around six months before onset, with over 60% sensitivity and more than 72% specificity. No statistical method was used to set the sample size in advance, and investigators knew the group allocation. A model built on a 13 V-J signature distinguished ophthalmopathy from stable hyperthyroidism, reaching over 85% sensitivity and 81.08% specificity in cross-validation and 80%/75% in testing. Most expanded thyroid clonotypes (frequency above 0.001) were also found in blood, which suggests that blood repertoires may mirror thyroid immune responses.

In the ophthalmopathy patients, disease was moderately to severely active, with a Clinical Activity Score of 3 or more, a NOSPECS grade of 4 or more, and a duration of less than 3 months. Any patient with an uncontrolled infection, another autoimmune disease, pregnancy or lactation was excluded. Clinical symptoms, serum thyroxine and TRAb, thyroid ultrasound, and orbital computed tomography formed the basis for the diagnoses. PBMCs were separated from 10 ml of fresh peripheral blood using Ficoll-Paque density gradient centrifugation. Total RNA was extracted with Trizol reagent, and quality was checked on an Agilent 2100 Bioanalyzer. V is pared back by 2 bases and J by 0 bases, with 9 bases lying between the germline termini. The CDR3 sequence holds 15 residues, the cysteine and phenylalanine included. Only CDR3 DNA is held: 45 bases, read in frame from base 1. CDR1 and CDR2 were assigned from the germline V gene (reference sequence) as WNHNN and SYGVQD.

On this clonotype itself: Its antigen specificity is not known. No base qualities exist here, and no much larger clone lies one base off it.

The TCR beta CDR3 regions were amplified from the RNA transcripts. A first-round RT-PCR of the TCR CDR3 used the HTBI primer set with the Qiagen OneStep RT-PCR kit. The libraries were constructed in a second round of multiplex PCR and then size-selected and purified. Libraries were sequenced paired-end with 100 bp reads on an Illumina HiSeq2000. On the study's bioinformatics: SOAPnuke was used to process the raw data, with reads discarded if the reads contained adapters or uncalled bases, had a mean Phred below 15, or lacked an exact constant-primer or identifier match. High-quality paired reads were merged with COPE v1.2.5, and unique nucleotide sequences were defined as clonotypes. MiTCR v1.1 was used to align the clonotypes against IMGT TRBV, TRBD and TRBJ reference segments. Analysis was restricted to V-J combinations with a frequency above 0.0001, which covered over 98% of repertoires. The TCS score was defined as F50 (clonal expansion) divided by E x V (chaos), with BLOSUM62-based TCRdist calculated between CDR3 peptides within each V-J. Welch's t-statistics and random forest reduced around 510 V-J features to 13, which were used in a naive Bayes classifier (R e1071). The public reads were reprocessed in TCRdb via fastp at Q25 and MiXCR, keeping in-frame beta chains. Each CDR3 protein appears once, grouped with its most common genes and DNA. Clone size and V and J calls follow TCRdb, not the original study. For this sample there are roughly 500,000 distinct CDR3 sequences; about 16% appear just once. The top ten clones comprise approximately 32% of the sample.

Sequenced material: blood. This chain is built from TRBV10-1 and TRBJ2-3; the D gene could be either TRBD1 or TRBD2, each agreeing at 5 bases. The clonotype originates from a woman younger than 45 with Graves' ophthalmopathy. The CDR3 loop reads CASSEAGDSTDTQYF. The nucleotides read TGCGCCAGCAGTGAGGCCGGGGACAGCACAGATACGCAGTATTTT.